One TCR beta chain is described in this entry. Given a far larger clone just one base away, this is likely a sequencing read error. This entry belongs to a study of low-dose radiotherapy and immunotherapy resistance in tumors. Study information: Cohort 2 was treated with 1 Gy per fraction every two weeks, amounting to 13 Gy across 26 weeks. On an every-two-weeks schedule, patients received intravenous nivolumab 240 mg, along with ipilimumab 1 mg/kg every six weeks. From cycle 1 day 1, patients took oral aspirin 300 mg every day for four cycles.

Primers used for first-strand cDNA, a TRAV- and TRBV-specific set, covered both alpha and beta chains. The PCR that amplified TCRs ran for 20 cycles, relying on a constant-region primer and a V-primer adapter. TCRdb recomputed calls from the reads with MiXCR, one row per CDR3 protein. The table records about 30,000 distinct CDR3 sequences, under 55% of them present only once. Time point defined: after trial treatment. This sample's treatment: LDRT plus nivolumab, ipilimumab, low-dose cyclophosphamide and aspirin (RACIN trial). Advanced solid tumors lacking tumor-infiltrating lymphocytes were present in eligible patients. The ends lost 6 bases at V and 10 bases at J; junction bases unmatched: 8. The CDR3 contains 13 residues. Germline V gene sequence: CDR1 MDHEN, CDR2 SYDVKM.

The input for sequencing was PBMCs, taken after low-dose radiotherapy plus immunotherapy. The TCR originated in a male donor with gallbladder cancer. J is TRBJ2-1 and V is TRBV28; 8 bases match TRBD1. As DNA, the CDR3 is TGTGCCAGCAGCCACAGGGGGAACTACGAGCAGTTCTTC. It translates to CASSHRGNYEQFF.